This TCR beta chain was recorded in a study of blood T cell repertoires in COVID-19. Turning to the study itself: Acute and convalescent COVID-19 specimens originated in the United States, Italy and Spain. From T cells, B-cell-depleted T cells, or PBMCs came the material, which was cDNA or gDNA.

Clones were read by immunoSEQ multiplex PCR, and TCRdb kept only the in-frame ones, dropping some. The table lists 190,000 or so clones, about 95% of them singletons. Source material: peripheral blood. This clonotype originated in a man aged 30-40 years with COVID-19, enrolled during active disease.

The CDR3 DNA follows: TGTGCCAGCAGCCTTTGGACAGGGGGCGGAAATGGCGAGCAGTACTTC. Encoded protein: CASSLWTGGGNGEQYF. This sequence joins TRBV13 and TRBJ2-7; TRBD1 agrees at 11 bases. V was pared by 5 bases and J by 6 bases, with 12 bases of the junction left unmatched. The CDR3 consists of 16 residues. Looked up from germline, CDR1 is PRHDT and CDR2 is FYEKMQ (reference sequence).